This T cell receptor beta chain emerged from a study of cytomegalovirus exposure and HLA in healthy donors (dated by TCRdb to 2015 to 2018). About the full investigation: An earlier analysis of approximately 640 of the donors reported 250 to 300 Gb of sequence data and 100 million to 140 million unique TCR beta sequences from around 200 million T cells. Roughly 320 gigabases of sequencing data and approximately 91 million unique TCR sequences made up an early release that covered several hundred HLA-typed donors. Among the roughly 400 genotyped donors, 75% to 90% belonged to the genetic ancestry cluster associated with self-reported Caucasian donors. The study was designed to test whether signatures of past pathogen exposure could be identified by cataloging public T cell receptors. The T cell repertoires of under 750 subjects were profiled by immunosequencing and related to cytomegalovirus serostatus. A separate validation cohort of roughly 130 different subjects was used in addition to the approximately 700-subject first cohort. High-throughput TCR immunosequencing, statistical association of individual TCRs with disease status, and machine learning were combined to predict cytomegalovirus infection status. A later analysis re-examined previously published TCR beta repertoires from over 500 donors and added high-resolution HLA genotyping to investigate patterns of TCR occurrence. In the later analysis, no new phenotypic data were used to find candidate immune exposures; instead, reliance was placed on TCR beta sequences and their occurrence across donors. In an earlier analysis of 587 of the donors, high-throughput TCR beta sequencing was used to judge whether each TCR beta V gene segment behaved as functional or pseudogenic. Donor age, sex, ethnicity and CMV serostatus were compiled alongside the repertoire data. A later genetic analysis took genome-wide SNP genotypes for about 65% of the roughly 670 donors and used that subset as a discovery cohort. All discovery cohort repertoires had been generated on a single sequencing platform. HLA typing included class I and class II loci at four-digit resolution. The number of donors typed differed by locus, with 629-630 for A, B, C, DRB1 and DQB1, over 500 for DQA1, under 610 for DPA1, and about 450 for DPB1. Because of strong linkage in the cohort, five DR-DQ haplotypes were treated as single units for association and clustering. Among about 360 genotyped donors of the cohort, an average of 235,054 unique TCR beta nucleotide sequences were sequenced per donor, roughly a sixth of them non-productive.

Paper-wide results and their limitations: At a false discovery rate of 0.05, a later analysis linked fewer than 20,000 TCR beta sequences to specific HLA alleles. It was suggested by the authors that the approach could potentially be generalized to other disease states and immunological phenotypes. In a later analysis, the rate of TCR association differed among HLA loci, with DRB1 alleles having the most associated TCRs and HLA-C alleles having the fewest. Some 15 rarely observed V segments, including chromosome 9 orphons, were excluded from the earlier analysis of approximately 500 of the donors because counts were too low. Because some donors lacked HLA typing at each locus, the association tests relied only on the typed subset. The cohort was sequenced for TCR beta chains only, and without alpha or paired-chain data the features that could be detected were limited. Compared with the approximately 600-donor mean, donors in an Asian-associated ancestry cluster had fewer N-insertions in productive TCRs, according to a later genetic analysis. Across donors, most TCR sequences were observed very rarely, whereas some public TCRs were present in many individuals. A few of the identified cytomegalovirus-associated TCR beta chains were confirmed in vitro to be specific for cytomegalovirus antigens. A group of highly shared sequence variants was considered likely to be a technical artifact of the sequencing pipeline. A total of fewer than 200 TCR beta chains were listed by the study as associated with cytomegalovirus. In a later analysis, HLA-associated TCR beta chains showed more clonal expansion and lower generation probabilities than non-associated chains that were equally common. In both the original and validation cohorts, the classifier was reported to diagnose cytomegalovirus status with high specificity and sensitivity. CMV serostatus was the only immune exposure information available for the cohort. In an earlier analysis of 587 of the donors, most TCR beta V segments appeared in productive rearrangements about 90% or about 30% of the time, broadly matching IMGT annotations. Most CMV-associated TCR beta chains appeared to be HLA-restricted in a later analysis, and the HLA associations seemed to be driven largely by CMV exposure. A further reported finding was that TCR beta sequences accurately predicted the HLA-A and HLA-B alleles for most subjects in the first cohort. Some IMGT-functional V segments, including TRBV6-2 and TRBV6-3, could not be told apart with the 87-base-pair reads, so those segments were excluded. Linkage disequilibrium might explain the correlated functional status among segregating V segments, but an unknown experimental factor could not be excluded. Assigning TCR associations to individual alleles was difficult when HLA alleles, especially DR and DQ, strongly co-occurred. Roughly uniform sequencing depth across donors was assumed in presence/absence analyses, although this assumption may not hold. A later analysis reported that several top co-occurrence clusters appeared linked to parvovirus B19, influenza, CMV and Epstein-Barr virus. A later genetic analysis associated a missense DCLRE1C variant with V-gene and J-gene trimming of TCR beta chains, and an independent cohort replicated the association.

Library creation used the immunoSEQ multiplex PCR assay. For the multiplex PCR, a mixture combining 60 forward primers for TCR Vbeta segments and 13 reverse primers for TCR Jbeta segments was used. The CDR3 region of rearranged TCR beta genes was amplified from genomic DNA by a multiplex PCR assay. The amplified TCR beta libraries were sequenced on the Illumina HiSeq System as 87-base-pair reads. The study's own analysis went as follows. A later analysis tallied about 77 million unique TCR beta chains across the 660 or so repertoires, and about 10 million of those chains were shared by two or more donors. Raw reads were error-corrected and collapsed into unique sequences with a nearest-neighbor algorithm that merged closely related sequences to remove PCR and sequencing errors. Alignment of CDR3 sequences to IMGT reference sequences was used to assign V, D and J gene segments. Each retained sequence needed at least a six-nucleotide match to both a V gene segment and a J gene segment. A rearrangement counted as productive if the CDR3 had no stop codons and remained in frame with V and J, and every other rearrangement counted as non-productive. CDR3 was defined according to IMGT convention as the region running from the second conserved V-encoded cysteine to the conserved J-encoded phenylalanine. Sequences without an unambiguous match to a single V gene segment were excluded from the earlier analysis of several hundred of the donors. In an earlier analysis of approximately 590 of the donors, a V segment was called functional when productive rearrangements were above 56.7%, and segregating when the standard deviation between donors exceeded 5%. To diagnose cytomegalovirus status from the catalog of TCR beta chain sequences, a statistical classification framework was built. V and J gene assignment, in a later analysis, came from comparing TCR nucleotide sequences with IMGT/GENE-DB human TR gene sequences. In a later analysis, CDR3 sequences and most-parsimonious VDJ recombination scenarios were assigned using the TCRdist pipeline. A later analysis defined each TCR beta chain by its CDR3 amino acid sequence plus V-gene family, and excluded reads lacking a unique V-gene family. A later analysis removed roughly 590 highly shared, low-generation-probability nucleotide sequences to deal with suspected cross-contamination and a sequencing artifact. In a later analysis, a clonal expansion index for each public chain was calculated from normalized within-repertoire ranks of inferred template counts. A later analysis computed generation probabilities with a VDJ recombination model fitted to out-of-frame rearrangements, and checked the results against IGoR. Hypergeometric tests were used in a later analysis to score TCR-TCR, TCR-HLA and TCR-CMV co-occurrence, with a repertoire-size bias correction applied to the TCR pairs. In a later analysis, false discovery rates were estimated by permuting HLA or CMV assignments 20 times. In a later analysis, co-occurring TCRs were grouped with DBSCAN, and TCRdist sequence similarity was added when clustering was performed within HLA-allele-positive subsets. Repertoires with fewer than 30,000 or more than 120,000 public chains were left out of co-occurrence clustering, as were about five repertoires with anomalous nucleotide sharing. As stored in TCRdb, this immuneACCESS dataset retains in-frame rearrangements with V and J assigned. A fraction of the clones does not appear; measured against another copy, unresolved V genes explain less than half of the discrepancy, and the remainder lacks a known reason. V, J and clone size are taken as reported in that table, and D and trimming were inferred from the DNA itself. The sample data list about 110,000 clones, and about three quarters of these were observed just once. The leading ten clones occupy around 3.2% of the sample.

This clone was picked up a small number of times. Its antigen has not been determined. Base-call qualities are not available, and no considerably larger clone is one nucleotide away. V gives up 4 bases and J gives up 3 bases, and the segment between their germline ends measures 22 bases. The germline V gene sets CDR1 to SGHTA and CDR2 to FQGNSA. The CDR3 runs 19 amino acids, cysteine and phenylalanine included. Of the read, only the CDR3 DNA is kept; its 57 bases are in frame from base 1. The cohort was made up of around 720 healthy bone marrow donors. Cohort members were all nominally healthy when sampled, although unrecorded immune exposures were likely present. The donor was CMV seropositive and was included in the group of some 290 seropositive cohort members. Every donor gave a peripheral blood sample, and the peripheral blood mononuclear cells from that sample were used for TCR beta sequencing. The Qiagen DNeasy Blood Extraction Kit was used to extract genomic DNA from the blood cell samples.

The specimen sequenced was PBMCs. The rearrangement joined TRBV7-2 to TRBJ2-6, with TRBD1 as a weak D call on 6 bases. This receptor was taken from a woman aged 60 to 75 in good health and CMV-seropositive. The sequence in DNA is TGTGCCAGCAGCTCGGCAGGGGCCCAAAACTGGGGTGGGGCCAACGTCCTGACTTTC. It translates to CASSSAGAQNWGGANVLTF.